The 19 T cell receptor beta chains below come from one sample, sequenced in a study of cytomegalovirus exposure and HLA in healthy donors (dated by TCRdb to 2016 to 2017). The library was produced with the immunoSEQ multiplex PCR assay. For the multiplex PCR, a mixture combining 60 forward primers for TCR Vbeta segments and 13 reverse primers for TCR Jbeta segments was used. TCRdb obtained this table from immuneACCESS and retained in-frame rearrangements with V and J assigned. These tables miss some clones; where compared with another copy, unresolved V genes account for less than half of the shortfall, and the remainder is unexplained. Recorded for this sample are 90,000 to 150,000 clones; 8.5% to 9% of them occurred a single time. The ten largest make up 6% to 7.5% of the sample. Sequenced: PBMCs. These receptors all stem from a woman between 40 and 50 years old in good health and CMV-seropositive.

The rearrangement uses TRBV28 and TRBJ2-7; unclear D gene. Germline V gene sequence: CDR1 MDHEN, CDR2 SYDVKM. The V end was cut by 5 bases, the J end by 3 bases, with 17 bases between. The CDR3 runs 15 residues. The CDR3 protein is CASSPRSTLVYEQYF. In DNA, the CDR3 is TGTGCCAGCAGTCCGAGGTCTACTCTTGTCTACGAGCAGTACTTC.

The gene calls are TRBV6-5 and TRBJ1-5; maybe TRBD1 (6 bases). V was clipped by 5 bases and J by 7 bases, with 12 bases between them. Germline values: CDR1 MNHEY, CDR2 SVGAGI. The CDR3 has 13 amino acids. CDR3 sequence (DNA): TGTGCCAGCAGTCGCGGACAGACCCAGCCCCAGCATTTT. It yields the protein CASSRGQTQPQHF.

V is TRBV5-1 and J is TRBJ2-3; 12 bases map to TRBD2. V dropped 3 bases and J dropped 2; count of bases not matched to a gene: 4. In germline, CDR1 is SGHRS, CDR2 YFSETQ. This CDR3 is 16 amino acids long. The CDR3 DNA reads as TGCGCCAGCAGCTCTAGGACTAGCGGGAACACAGATACGCAGTATTTT. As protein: CASSSRTSGNTDTQYF.

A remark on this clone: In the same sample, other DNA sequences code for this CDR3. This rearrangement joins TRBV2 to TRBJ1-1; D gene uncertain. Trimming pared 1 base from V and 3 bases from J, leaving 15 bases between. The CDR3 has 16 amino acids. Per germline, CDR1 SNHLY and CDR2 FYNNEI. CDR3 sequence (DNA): TGTGCCAGCAGTGAAGTCTTTCGAGGGAAGGACACTGAAGCTTTCTTT. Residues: CASSEVFRGKDTEAFF.

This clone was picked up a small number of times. The CDR3 nucleotides are TGCGCCAGCAGTCGGGCAGGGGCTAATGAAAAACTGTTTTTT. It yields the protein CASSRAGANEKLFF. The rearrangement links TRBV10-1 to TRBJ1-4; a possible D gene is TRBD1 (6 bases). The CDR3 totals 14 residues. The V and J ends lost 5 bases and 3 bases respectively, with 10 bases between them. Per the germline V gene, CDR1 is WNHNN and CDR2 is SYGVQD (reference sequence).

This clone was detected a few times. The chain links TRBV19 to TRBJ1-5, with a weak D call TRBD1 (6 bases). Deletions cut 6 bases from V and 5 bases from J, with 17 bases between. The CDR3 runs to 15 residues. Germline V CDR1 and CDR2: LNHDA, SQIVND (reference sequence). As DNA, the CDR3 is TGTGCCAGTAGGCCGGTGGGAGGGGGAGATCAGCCCCAGCATTTT. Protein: CASRPVGGGDQPQHF.

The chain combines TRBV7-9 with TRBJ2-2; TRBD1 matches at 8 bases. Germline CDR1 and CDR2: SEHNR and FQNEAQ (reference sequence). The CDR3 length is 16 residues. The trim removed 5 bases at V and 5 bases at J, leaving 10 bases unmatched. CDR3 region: CASSKSGTGITGELFF. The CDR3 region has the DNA TGTGCCAGCAGCAAGTCCGGGACAGGCATAACCGGGGAGCTGTTTTTT.

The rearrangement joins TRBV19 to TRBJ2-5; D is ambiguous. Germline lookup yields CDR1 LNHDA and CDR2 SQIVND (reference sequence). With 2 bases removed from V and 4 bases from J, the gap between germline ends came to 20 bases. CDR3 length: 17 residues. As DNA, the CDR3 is TGTGCCAGTAGTATACAGTCACGGAGTCCATTGGGAGAGACCCAGTACTTC. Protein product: CASSIQSRSPLGETQYF.

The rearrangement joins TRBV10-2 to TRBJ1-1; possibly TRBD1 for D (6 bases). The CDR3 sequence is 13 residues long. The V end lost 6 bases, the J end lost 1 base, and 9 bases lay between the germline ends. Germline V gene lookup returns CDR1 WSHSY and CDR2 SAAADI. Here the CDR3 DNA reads TGCGCCAGCAGCCAACAGGGGAACACTGAAGCTTTCTTT. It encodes CASSQQGNTEAFF.

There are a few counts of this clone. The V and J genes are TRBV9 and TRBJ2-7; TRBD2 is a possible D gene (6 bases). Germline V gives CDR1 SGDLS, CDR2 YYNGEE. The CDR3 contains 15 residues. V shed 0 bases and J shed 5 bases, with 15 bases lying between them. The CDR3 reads CASSVEDFGGDEQYF. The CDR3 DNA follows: TGTGCCAGCAGCGTAGAGGATTTTGGAGGGGACGAGCAGTACTTC.

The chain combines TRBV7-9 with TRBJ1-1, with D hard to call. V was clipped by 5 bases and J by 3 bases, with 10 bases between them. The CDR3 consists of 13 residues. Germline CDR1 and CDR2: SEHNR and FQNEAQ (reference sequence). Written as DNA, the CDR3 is TGTGCCAGCAGCGGGCAGCTCCACACTGAAGCTTTCTTT. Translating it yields CASSGQLHTEAFF.

The CDR3 region is CASSLAGLAGELFF. In DNA form, the CDR3 reads TGTGCCAGCAGCTTAGCAGGGTTGGCCGGGGAGCTGTTTTTT. The V call is TRBV11-3, the J call TRBJ2-2, with a weak D call TRBD1 (5 bases). Germline V gene lookup returns CDR1 SGHNT and CDR2 YENEEA. V lost 1 base and J lost 6, with 9 bases in between. The CDR3 length is 14 residues.

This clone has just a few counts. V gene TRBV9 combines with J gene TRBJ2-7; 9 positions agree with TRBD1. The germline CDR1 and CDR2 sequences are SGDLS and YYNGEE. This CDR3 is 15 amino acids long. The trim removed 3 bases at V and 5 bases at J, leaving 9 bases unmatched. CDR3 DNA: TGTGCCAGCAGCGGCACCGGGACAGGGACTGACGAGCAGTACTTC. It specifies CASSGTGTGTDEQYF.

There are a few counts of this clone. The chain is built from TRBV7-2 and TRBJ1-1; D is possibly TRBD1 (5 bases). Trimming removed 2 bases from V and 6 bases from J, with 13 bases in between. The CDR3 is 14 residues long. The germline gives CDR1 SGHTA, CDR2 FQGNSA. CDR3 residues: CASSLNRQFSEAFF. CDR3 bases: TGTGCCAGCAGCTTAAACCGACAGTTCTCTGAAGCTTTCTTT.

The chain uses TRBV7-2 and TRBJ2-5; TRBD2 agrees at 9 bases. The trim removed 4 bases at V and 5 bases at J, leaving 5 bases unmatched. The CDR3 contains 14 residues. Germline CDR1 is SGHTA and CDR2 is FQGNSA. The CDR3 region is CASSSLAGAETQYF. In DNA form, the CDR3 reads TGTGCCAGCAGCTCCTTAGCGGGGGCGGAGACCCAGTACTTC.

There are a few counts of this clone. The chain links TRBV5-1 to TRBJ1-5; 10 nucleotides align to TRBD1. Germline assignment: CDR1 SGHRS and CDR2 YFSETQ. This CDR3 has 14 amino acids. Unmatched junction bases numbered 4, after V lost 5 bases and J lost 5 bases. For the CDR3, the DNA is TGCGCCAGCAGTCCCGGACAGGGGGATCAGCCCCAGCATTTT. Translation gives CASSPGQGDQPQHF.

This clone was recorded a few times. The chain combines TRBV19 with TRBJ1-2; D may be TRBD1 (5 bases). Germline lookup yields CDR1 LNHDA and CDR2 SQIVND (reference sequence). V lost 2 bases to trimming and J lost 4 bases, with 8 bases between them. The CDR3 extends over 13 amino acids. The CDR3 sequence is CASSIQGTYGYTF. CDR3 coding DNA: TGTGCCAGTAGTATACAGGGAACCTATGGCTACACCTTC. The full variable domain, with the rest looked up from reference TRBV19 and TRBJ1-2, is DGGITQSPKYLFRKEGQNVTLSCEQNLNHDAMYWYRQDPGQGLRLIYYSQIVNDFQKGDIAEGYSVSREKKESFPLTVTSAQKNPTAFYLCASSIQGTYGYTFGSGTRLTVV.

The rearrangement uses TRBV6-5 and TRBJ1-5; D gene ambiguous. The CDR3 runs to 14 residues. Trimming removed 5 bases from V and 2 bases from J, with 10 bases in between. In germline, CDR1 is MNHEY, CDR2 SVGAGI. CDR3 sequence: CASSPSTGNQPQHF. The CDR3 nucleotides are TGTGCCAGCAGTCCCTCAACGGGCAATCAGCCCCAGCATTTT.

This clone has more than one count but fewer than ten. This CDR3 reads CATSSGGPPYEQYF. CDR3 coding DNA: TGTGCCACCTCTAGCGGGGGGCCCCCCTACGAGCAGTACTTC. The chain recombines TRBV10-3 with TRBJ2-7; 11 bases align to TRBD2. Unmatched junction bases numbered 7, after V lost 10 bases and J lost 2 bases. CDR3 size: 14 residues. CDR1 is ENHRY, CDR2 SYGVKD, per germline.